A selection of T cell receptor beta chains follows, all from one sample in a study of tumor-infiltrating lymphocytes in primary liver carcinoma. TCRdb reprocessed the multiplex PCR reads via MiXCR and lists one record per CDR3 protein. The table has roughly 49,000 distinct CDR3 sequences, around 82% seen once. What was sequenced was liver tumor tissue from sampling region 5. These receptors all stem from a man in his forties with primary liver carcinoma and hepatitis B virus infection. Both conserved end residues are part of each CDR3. A D gene is named only where the DNA matches it firmly. Clone size is given for some rows only: seen once, a few or many times, or a class if the clone is expanded.

J gene: TRBJ1-1
clone size: -
D gene: -
V gene: TRBV29-1
CDR3 DNA: TGCAGCGTTGAAGTCATAAATCTCGGCACCCAACGACTTGAAGCTTTCTTT
CDR3 protein: CSVEVINLGTQRLEAFF

J gene: TRBJ2-7
clone size: -
D gene: -
V gene: TRBV6-1
CDR3 DNA: TGTGCCAGCAGTGAAGGGGAGGGGGCTTTCTACGAGCAGTGCTTC
CDR3 protein: CASSEGEGAFYEQCF

J gene: TRBJ1-4
clone size: -
D gene: TRBD1
V gene: TRBV29-1
CDR3 DNA: TGCAGCGCTGAACGGGCAGGGGGGGAGAAAAAACTGTTTTTT
CDR3 protein: CSAERAGGEKKLFF

J gene: TRBJ2-1
clone size: medium-sized
D gene: -
V gene: TRBV30
CDR3 DNA: TGTGCCTGGGTGGAATACAATGAGCAGTTCTTC
CDR3 protein: CAWVEYNEQFF

J gene: TRBJ2-3
clone size: -
D gene: -
V gene: TRBV20-1
CDR3 DNA: TGCAGTGTTAGAGATAGCGGTGATGGCACAGATACGCAGTATTTT
CDR3 protein: CSVRDSGDGTDTQYF

J gene: TRBJ1-5
clone size: once
D gene: -
V gene: TRBV12-3/TRBV12-4
CDR3 DNA: TGTGCCGGCAGTTCCCCGGAGGAGATGAGCAATCAGCCCCAGCATTTT
CDR3 protein: CAGSSPEEMSNQPQHF

J gene: TRBJ2-1
clone size: -
D gene: -
V gene: TRBV11-3
CDR3 DNA: TGTGCCAGCAGCTTCGCCGCCCCATACAATGGTCAGTTCTTC
CDR3 protein: CASSFAAPYNGQFF

J gene: TRBJ2-3
clone size: -
D gene: -
V gene: TRBV11-2
CDR3 DNA: TGTGCCAGCAGCCCCCCGGGTCGGGCACATACGCATTATTTT
CDR3 protein: CASSPPGRAHTHYF

J gene: TRBJ1-2
clone size: -
D gene: -
V gene: TRBV29-1
CDR3 DNA: TGCAGAGTTGGGGCACCAACAGGAACTCAAGTGGCTAACTATTGCTACAGCTTC
CDR3 protein: CRVGAPTGTQVANYCYSF

J gene: TRBJ1-1
clone size: -
D gene: -
V gene: TRBV16
CDR3 DNA: TGTGCCAGCAGCCAAGACGACGGAGGGGTGAACACTGAAGCCTTCTTT
CDR3 protein: CASSQDDGGVNTEAFF

J gene: TRBJ1-1
clone size: -
D gene: -
V gene: TRBV6-1
CDR3 DNA: TGTGCCAGCAATGATAATAGGAACACTGAAGCTTTCTTT
CDR3 protein: CASNDNRNTEAFF

J gene: TRBJ2-7
clone size: many
D gene: -
V gene: TRBV5-1
CDR3 DNA: TGCGCCAGCTCGGACAGCGGCTCCTACGAGCAGTACTTC
CDR3 protein: CASSDSGSYEQYF

J gene: TRBJ1-5
clone size: -
D gene: -
V gene: TRBV11-3
CDR3 DNA: TGTGCCAGCAGCCTAAATCTGGCGGTGGCTCAGCCCCAGCATTTT
CDR3 protein: CASSLNLAVAQPQHF

J gene: TRBJ2-3
clone size: -
D gene: TRBD1
V gene: TRBV29-1
CDR3 DNA: TGCAGCATTTCCGGGACAGGGGCGCCAGAGACGCAGTATTTT
CDR3 protein: CSISGTGAPETQYF

J gene: TRBJ1-1
clone size: -
D gene: -
V gene: TRBV11-2
CDR3 DNA: TGTGCCAGCGGCATAGGCCTGAGCACTGAAGCTTTCTTT
CDR3 protein: CASGIGLSTEAFF

J gene: TRBJ2-3
clone size: -
D gene: -
V gene: TRBV29-1
CDR3 DNA: TGCAGCGTTGAGGGCGGGGCCGGCACCACAGATACGCACCATTTT
CDR3 protein: CSVEGGAGTTDTHHF

J gene: TRBJ1-2
clone size: -
D gene: -
V gene: TRBV6-2/TRBV6-3
CDR3 DNA: TGTGCCAGCAGCCAGAGGGTCGGCGGCCACACCTTC
CDR3 protein: CASSQRVGGHTF

J gene: TRBJ2-3
clone size: -
D gene: TRBD2
V gene: TRBV12-3/TRBV12-4
CDR3 DNA: TGTGCTAGCAGTTTAGATTATAGCGGGAGTACAGATACGCAGTATTTT
CDR3 protein: CASSLDYSGSTDTQYF

J gene: TRBJ2-7
clone size: -
D gene: -
V gene: TRBV28
CDR3 DNA: TGTGCCAGCAGTTTGGTACAGACCGGCGATCAGTACTTC
CDR3 protein: CASSLVQTGDQYF

J gene: TRBJ2-1
clone size: -
D gene: -
V gene: TRBV6-1
CDR3 DNA: TGTGCCATCGGTGAGCGTAAAAACAATGAGCAGTTCTTC
CDR3 protein: CAIGERKNNEQFF

J gene: TRBJ2-2
clone size: many
D gene: -
V gene: TRBV7-9
CDR3 DNA: TGTGCCAGCAGCTTTACCCCCGGGGCGAACACCGGGGAGCTGTTTTTT
CDR3 protein: CASSFTPGANTGELFF

J gene: TRBJ2-1
clone size: -
D gene: TRBD1
V gene: TRBV14
CDR3 DNA: TGTGCCAACAGCCGAGAGGGTCAGGGGACAGGGTACAATGAGCATTTCTTC
CDR3 protein: CANSREGQGTGYNEHFF

J gene: TRBJ2-1
clone size: once
D gene: -
V gene: TRBV29-1
CDR3 DNA: TGCAGCGTCGAGGACAGTGATAACAATGGGCAGTTCTTC
CDR3 protein: CSVEDSDNNGQFF

J gene: TRBJ2-3
clone size: -
D gene: -
V gene: TRBV10-3
CDR3 DNA: TGTGCCATCAGTGTAACAACCTACACAGATACGCAGTTTTTT
CDR3 protein: CAISVTTYTDTQFF